The TCR beta chain described here comes from a study of blood T cell repertoires in COVID-19. Study summary: Acute and convalescent COVID-19 specimens originated in the United States, Italy and Spain.

The V segment lost 4 bases and the J segment 1 base; nucleotides outside the gene matches: 6. The germline V gene encodes CDR1 SGHVS and CDR2 FQNEAQ. The CDR3 length is 16 residues. Patients in Seattle were enrolled during active infection, then followed longitudinally. Study processing details: Estimation of nucleated cell counts relied on the amplification of reference gene primers. Generated by immunoSEQ multiplex PCR, the TCRdb table keeps only in-frame clones and is missing some. The D gene and trimming were derived from the DNA, and the V and J assignments and clone size from that table. The sample shows 250,000 to 300,000 clones, around 90% of them seen only once.

Sequenced sample: peripheral blood. This TCR came from a woman between 45 and 65 years old with COVID-19, enrolled during active disease. The genes are TRBV7-8 and TRBJ2-1, with 8 bases identical to TRBD2. CDR3: CASSSLLAESYNEQFF. The CDR3 nucleotides are TGTGCCAGCAGCTCGTTACTAGCGGAGTCCTACAATGAGCAGTTCTTC.